This TCR beta chain was identified in a study of shared clonotypes between healthy human individuals. Study details: Donors had three CD4 naive, three CD4 memory, two CD8 naive and one CD8 memory plate apiece.

Every subset's genomic DNA went evenly onto several immunoSEQ plates. Sequenced by immunoSEQ multiplex PCR; TCRdb stores in-frame clones only, minus some. The sample shows about 1 million clones, around 75% of them seen only once. V shed 1 base and J shed 3 bases, with 4 bases lying between them. The CDR3 spans 13 residues. The germline V gene has CDR1 SGHRS and CDR2 YFSETQ. This clonotype was sampled from a man between 18 and 35 years old in good health. This sequence joins TRBV5-1 and TRBJ1-4; no reliable D call. The source material was memory CD4+ T cells sorted from blood. Subset given: CD45RA-negative fraction. CDR3 region: CASSLSPNEKLFF. In nucleotides, the CDR3 is TGCGCCAGCAGCTTGTCCCCTAATGAAAAACTGTTTTTT.